These 24 T cell receptor beta chains were sequenced from one sample in a study of blood T cell repertoires in COVID-19. Sequencing used immunoSEQ multiplex PCR; TCRdb keeps in-frame clones, though not all of them. The sample records 75,000 to 85,000 clones, over 70% being singletons. The source material was peripheral blood. All receptors derive from a man aged 45-60 years with active COVID-19.

The rearrangement uses TRBV7-9 and TRBJ2-1; 7 nucleotides agree with TRBD2. The germline gives CDR1 SEHNR, CDR2 FQNEAQ (reference sequence). The CDR3 sequence is 15 residues long. Losses at the gene ends were 2 bases for V and 7 bases for J; bases not matched to a gene: 8. In nucleotides, the CDR3 is TGTGCCAGCAGCTTAACAGCGGGGCCCGGGAATGAGCAGTTCTTC. Translating it yields CASSLTAGPGNEQFF.

The chain carries TRBV18 and TRBJ1-2; D unclear. Germline V gene lookup returns CDR1 KGHSH and CDR2 LQKENI. Trimming stripped 1 base from V and 6 bases from J, with 12 bases between. The CDR3 is 14 residues long. This chain's CDR3 is CASSPRSGLDGYTF. Here the CDR3 DNA reads TGTGCCAGCTCACCACGTTCGGGTTTAGATGGCTACACCTTC.

The genes are TRBV29-1 and TRBJ1-2; 7 positions agree with TRBD1. CDR1 and CDR2 from the germline V gene are SQVTM and ANQGSEA. V shed 6 bases, J shed 7 bases, and the junction held 11 bases outside the gene matches. The CDR3 consists of 13 residues. The CDR3 reads CSVSSQGRSGYTF. The CDR3 DNA sequence: TGCAGCGTGAGTTCACAGGGGAGGAGTGGCTACACCTTC.

This chain joins TRBV14 and TRBJ2-1; 9 nucleotides align to TRBD2. The V and J ends lost 1 base and 4 bases, in that order; junction bases with no gene match: 8. This CDR3 is 17 amino acids long. The V gene's germline CDR1 is SGHDN and CDR2 FVKESK. DNA for the CDR3: TGTGCCAGCAGCCAAGTCCCCGGCGGGGGGGCGTACAATGAGCAGTTCTTC. Translation: CASSQVPGGGAYNEQFF.

This clone occurred a few times. This rearrangement joins TRBV20-1 to TRBJ2-7; 15 nucleotides match TRBD2. V dropped 3 bases and J dropped 0; count of bases not matched to a gene: 3. The CDR3 runs to 16 residues. CDR1 is DFQATT and CDR2 is SNEGSKA in the germline V gene (reference sequence). The CDR3 spells CSASGTSGRSSYEQYF. The CDR3 region has the DNA TGCAGTGCTAGTGGGACTAGCGGGAGGAGCTCCTACGAGCAGTACTTC.

The chain recombines TRBV7-6 with TRBJ2-2, with 9 bases matching TRBD2. The CDR3 is 17 residues long. Germline loops: CDR1 SGHVS, CDR2 FNYEAQ. V lost 2 bases to trimming and J lost 5 bases; unmatched junction nucleotides: 9. The CDR3 bases are TGTGCCAGCAGCTTATCGGCTAGCGGGGAAACGACCGGGGAGCTGTTTTTT. Translated, it gives CASSLSASGETTGELFF.

The V call is TRBV6-5, the J call TRBJ2-1; 7 bases match TRBD2. Germline V CDR1 and CDR2: MNHEY, SVGAGI. The CDR3 runs 16 residues. After removal of 2 bases from V and 5 bases from J, the junction contained 9 bases not matched to a gene. This chain's CDR3 is CASSYNRRGTHNEQFF. CDR3 nucleotide sequence: TGTGCCAGCAGTTACAATAGGCGGGGGACTCACAATGAGCAGTTCTTC.

The chain recombines TRBV6-2 or TRBV6-3 with TRBJ1-5; no reliable D call. Trimming cost V 2 bases and J 3 bases, with 8 bases left between them. Germline CDR1 MNHEY, CDR2 SVGEGT. This CDR3 comprises 14 residues. Here the CDR3 reads CASSYNNLNQPQHF. CDR3 DNA sequence: TGTGCCAGCAGTTACAACAACCTCAATCAGCCCCAGCATTTT.

V and J are TRBV4-3 and TRBJ2-2; 8 bases fit TRBD2. The V and J ends lost 3 bases and 2 bases, in that order; junction bases with no gene match: 5. The CDR3 sequence is 16 residues long. Germline values: CDR1 LGHNA, CDR2 YSLEER. The CDR3: CASSQGGGLNTGELFF. CDR3 in DNA: TGCGCCAGCAGCCAGGGCGGGGGGCTCAACACCGGGGAGCTGTTTTTT.

This chain joins TRBV7-2 and TRBJ1-3; D perhaps matches TRBD1 (5 bases). Germline V lookup: CDR1 SGHTA, CDR2 FQGNSA. Trimming left V 5 bases short and J 0 bases short, with 17 bases between. The CDR3 is 17 residues long. CDR3 nucleotide sequence: TGTGCCAGCAGCCCCCGGACACTTCACCCCTCTGGAAACACCATATATTTT. The encoded protein is CASSPRTLHPSGNTIYF.

The V call is TRBV7-2, the J call TRBJ2-5; 9 nucleotides align to TRBD1. The V gene end was trimmed by 8 bases and the J gene end by 4 bases; junction bases not matched to a gene: 5. This CDR3 contains 13 residues. CDR1 and CDR2 from the germline V gene are SGHTA and FQGNSA. The CDR3 DNA is TGTGCCAGCGGGACAGGGATGAGAGAGACCCAGTACTTC. Protein: CASGTGMRETQYF.

This clone appeared a single time. This chain connects TRBV18 to TRBJ1-1; 10 nucleotides line up with TRBD1. The CDR3 covers 19 residues. Germline trimming cut 4 bases from V and 0 bases from J; bases unmatched to any gene: 14. Germline CDR1 KGHSH, CDR2 LQKENI. DNA for the CDR3: TGTGCCAGCTCACTTCGACAGGGGGCCGTCTCGGAGATGAACACTGAAGCTTTCTTT. It translates to CASSLRQGAVSEMNTEAFF.

The chain combines TRBV28 with TRBJ1-5; D is possibly TRBD1 (5 bases). CDR1 and CDR2 (germline): MDHEN, SYDVKM. The CDR3 is 16 amino acids. With 2 bases removed from V and 0 bases from J, the gap between germline ends came to 11 bases. The CDR3 is CASSLQGHYSNQPQHF. The CDR3 DNA is TGTGCCAGCAGTTTACAGGGCCACTATAGCAATCAGCCCCAGCATTTT. The whole variable domain, filled in from reference TRBV28 and TRBJ1-5, reads DVKVTQSSRYLVKRTGEKVFLECVQDMDHENMFWYRQDPGLGLRLIYFSYDVKMKEKGDIPEGYSVSREKKERFSLILESASTNQTSMYLCASSLQGHYSNQPQHFGDGTRLSIL.

This chain links TRBV4-3 with TRBJ2-7; unclear D gene. The CDR3 consists of 15 residues. Between the trimmed V and J ends, which lost 0 bases and 3 bases, there was a span of 12 bases. CDR1 and CDR2 (germline): LGHNA, YSLEER. CDR3 bases: TGCGCCAGCAGCCAAGATGCGTCGGGTCACTACGAGCAGTACTTC. It is translated as CASSQDASGHYEQYF.

The J gene is TRBJ1-6, the V gene TRBV18; D uncertain. Trimming took off 2 bases at V and 1 base at J, with 6 bases between the two ends. This CDR3 comprises 15 residues. Germline CDR1 is KGHSH and CDR2 is LQKENI. Here the CDR3 reads CASSPGPSYNSPLHF. Written as DNA, the CDR3 is TGTGCCAGCTCACCAGGGCCTTCCTATAATTCACCCCTCCACTTT.

The V call is TRBV27, the J call TRBJ2-2; TRBD1 agrees at 10 bases. Germline V gene data show CDR1 as MNHEY and CDR2 as SMNVEV (reference sequence). J lost 4 bases, V lost 5 bases, and 7 bases had no gene match. This CDR3 contains 16 residues. The CDR3: CASSRLTGGGTGELFF. CDR3 coding DNA: TGTGCCAGCAGTCGACTGACAGGGGGCGGCACCGGGGAGCTGTTTTTT.

The chain recombines TRBV28 with TRBJ1-5, with TRBD1 matching 7 bases. CDR3 length: 15 amino acids. The V and J ends lost 6 bases and 7 bases, in that order; junction bases with no gene match: 12. Germline CDR1 reads MDHEN; CDR2 reads SYDVKM. The CDR3 DNA follows: TGTGCCAGCAGAGATCTCAGGGGGTTTGGACAGCCCCAGCATTTT. This translates into CASRDLRGFGQPQHF.

The J gene is TRBJ1-1, the V gene TRBV27; D may be TRBD1 (6 bases). Germline values: CDR1 MNHEY, CDR2 SMNVEV (reference sequence). The ends were cut back, 5 bases at V and 5 bases at J, with 18 bases in the middle. The CDR3 consists of 15 residues. CDR3 nucleotides: TGTGCCAGCAGTGCTTCCTCCAGGGGCGGGACTGAAGCTTTCTTT. It is translated as CASSASSRGGTEAFF.

The chain couples TRBV9 to TRBJ2-3, with TRBD2 matching 10 bases. Germline trimming cut 0 bases from V and 4 bases from J; bases unmatched to any gene: 11. The CDR3 contains 18 residues. The germline gives CDR1 SGDLS, CDR2 YYNGEE. DNA for the CDR3: TGTGCCAGCAGCGTAGGCTGGAGACTAGCGGGTAGAGCAGATACGCAGTATTTT. It yields the protein CASSVGWRLAGRADTQYF.

The chain recombines TRBV3-1 (or the pseudogene TRBV3-2) with TRBJ2-7; TRBD2 matches at 9 bases. CDR1 and CDR2 (germline): LGHDT, YNNKEL (reference sequence). The junction had 21 bases not matched to a gene; V was cut back by 7 bases and J by 5 bases. CDR3 length equals 18 residues. The CDR3 coding sequence is TGTGCCAGCACCCCTAGGGGGAGGGCCGGTGGACTAGCGAACGAGCAGTACTTC. Its translation is CASTPRGRAGGLANEQYF.

This clone is a singleton in its sample. This chain joins TRBV9 and TRBJ1-2; perhaps TRBD1 as D (5 bases). The germline gives CDR1 SGDLS, CDR2 YYNGEE. With 0 bases removed from V and 2 bases from J, the gap between germline ends came to 11 bases. There are 15 residues in the CDR3. The DNA for the CDR3 is TGTGCCAGCAGCGTAGGCCAGGGCATGAACTATGGCTACACCTTC. Protein sequence: CASSVGQGMNYGYTF.

The chain uses TRBV7-2 and TRBJ2-7; 12 bases map to TRBD2. Germline V gene lookup returns CDR1 SGHTA and CDR2 FQGNSA. The CDR3 spans 14 residues. The junction had 9 bases not matched to a gene; V was cut back by 9 bases and J by 6 bases. CDR3 amino acids: CASASGRAFGEQYF. In nucleotides, the CDR3 is TGTGCCAGTGCTAGCGGGAGGGCCTTTGGCGAGCAGTACTTC.

The chain combines TRBV15 with TRBJ2-7; D gene ambiguous. Germline V gene lookup returns CDR1 LNHNV and CDR2 YYDKDF (reference sequence). V was clipped by 0 bases and J by 3 bases, with 3 bases between them. CDR3 size: 12 residues. The CDR3 coding sequence is TGTGCCACCAGCAGAGATCACTACGAGCAGTACTTC. It is translated as CATSRDHYEQYF.

The chain employs TRBV3-1 (or the pseudogene TRBV3-2) and TRBJ1-1; 8 positions match TRBD1. CDR1 and CDR2 (germline): LGHDT, YNNKEL (reference sequence). This CDR3 spans 14 amino acids. V trimming: 1 base; J trimming: 6 bases; junction bases outside the gene matches: 4. CDR3 residues: CASSQAGGGSEAFF. In DNA, the CDR3 is TGTGCCAGCAGCCAAGCAGGGGGCGGCTCTGAAGCTTTCTTT.